The 27 T cell receptor beta chains given below trace back to one sample, sequenced in a study of cytomegalovirus exposure and HLA in healthy donors. 60 Vbeta and 13 Jbeta primers were used in PCR. Here immunoSEQ multiplex PCR was the method, and the copy in TCRdb shows in-frame clones only, minus some. The table includes some 120,000 clones, around three quarters detected once. The material sequenced was PBMCs. The receptors come from a male donor in good health and CMV-seronegative.

This clone has only one observation. This chain joins TRBV18 and TRBJ1-1; a possible D gene is TRBD1 (5 bases). The CDR3 spans 14 residues. Trimming pared 6 bases from V and 1 base from J, leaving 12 bases between. Germline loops: CDR1 KGHSH, CDR2 LQKENI. Here the CDR3 reads CASSLQGTNTEAFF. The CDR3 DNA reads TGTGCCAGCTCTCTTCAGGGAACGAACACTGAAGCTTTCTTT.

The chain combines TRBV5-1 with TRBJ1-1; 7 nucleotides align to TRBD1. This CDR3 comprises 15 residues. Germline CDR1 reads SGHRS; CDR2 reads YFSETQ. V was pared by 3 bases and J by 1 base, with 6 bases of the junction left unmatched. The CDR3 here is CASSYYRGPNTEAFF. The CDR3 DNA sequence: TGCGCCAGCAGCTACTACAGGGGCCCGAACACTGAAGCTTTCTTT. The full variable domain, with the rest looked up from reference TRBV5-1 and TRBJ1-1, is KAGVTQTPRYLIKTRGQQVTLSCSPISGHRSVSWYQQTPGQGLQFLFEYFSETQRNKGNFPGRFSGRQFSNSRSEMNVSTLELGDSALYLCASSYYRGPNTEAFFGQGTRLTVV.

This clone was counted once. The V gene is TRBV4-2, the J gene TRBJ1-2, with 10 bases identical to TRBD1. This CDR3 spans 16 amino acids. Per germline, CDR1 LGHNA and CDR2 YNFKEQ. J lost 0 bases, V lost 3 bases, and 4 bases had no gene match. CDR3 amino acids: CASSQGTGASNYGYTF. The CDR3 DNA sequence: TGTGCCAGCAGCCAGGGGACAGGGGCTTCTAACTATGGCTACACCTTC.

The chain joins TRBV30 to TRBJ1-5; no definite D call. The germline V and J ends were trimmed by 1 base and 2 bases, with 9 bases remaining between them. This CDR3 contains 14 residues. The V gene's germline CDR1 is GTSNPN and CDR2 SVGIG (reference sequence). CDR3: CAWSANSGNQPQHF. CDR3 DNA: TGTGCCTGGAGTGCCAACTCGGGCAATCAGCCCCAGCATTTT.

As for this clone: One junction end disagrees with the germline gene, perhaps due to a read error. The chain joins TRBV29-1 to TRBJ2-6; perhaps TRBD1 as D (5 bases). CDR3 length: 14 residues. The germline gives CDR1 SQVTM, CDR2 ANQGSEA. The CDR3, as DNA: TGCAGCGTTGAAGGGGCGGTTGGGGCCAACGGCCTGACTTTC. Translation gives CSVEGAVGANGLTF.

This clone was observed a handful of times. This rearrangement joins TRBV6-5 to TRBJ2-7; 7 bases are a match to TRBD1. The CDR3 length is 15 residues. Germline CDR1 MNHEY, CDR2 SVGAGI. The trim removed 0 bases at V and 5 bases at J, leaving 7 bases unmatched. CDR3 residues: CASSYSEGGADEQYF. The CDR3 DNA reads TGTGCCAGCAGTTACTCAGAAGGGGGCGCGGACGAGCAGTACTTC.

This CDR3 is CASSYKAPYRDGYTF. The CDR3 coding sequence is TGTGCCAGCAGTTACAAAGCCCCGTACAGGGACGGCTACACCTTC. The rearrangement joins TRBV6-5 to TRBJ1-2; a possible D gene is TRBD1 (6 bases). V was trimmed by 2 bases and J by 8 bases, leaving 18 bases between them. The CDR3 sequence is 15 residues long. Per germline, CDR1 MNHEY and CDR2 SVGAGI.

The chain has TRBV7-6 and TRBJ2-7, with TRBD2 matching over 9 bases. The CDR3 is 14 residues long. In germline, CDR1 is SGHVS, CDR2 FNYEAQ. Losses at the gene ends were 5 bases for V and 6 bases for J; bases not matched to a gene: 8. In nucleotides, the CDR3 is TGTGCCAGCAGCCCCCAGAAAGCGGGAGGCGAGCAGTACTTC. Translated, it gives CASSPQKAGGEQYF.

This chain links TRBV19 with TRBJ2-7, with a weak D call TRBD2 (7 bases). Germline loops: CDR1 LNHDA, CDR2 SQIVND (reference sequence). The CDR3 extends over 15 amino acids. Trimming took off 5 bases at V and 6 bases at J, with 20 bases between the two ends. The CDR3 reads CASSPLGPGEGEQYF. The CDR3 coding sequence is TGTGCCAGTAGTCCCCTGGGCCCAGGGGAGGGCGAGCAGTACTTC.

This clone was counted a single time. The CDR3 nucleotides read TGTGCCAGCAGTTTATTTGGGGGCCCGGAAGCTTTCTTT. It is translated as CASSLFGGPEAFF. J is TRBJ1-1 and V is TRBV28, with a possible D match to TRBD1 (6 bases). Looked up from germline, CDR1 is MDHEN and CDR2 is SYDVKM. The CDR3 is 13 amino acids. Deletions cut 1 base from V and 8 bases from J, with 11 bases between.

The rearrangement uses TRBV28 and TRBJ2-7; 10 nucleotides agree with TRBD1. With V trimmed by 8 bases and J by 6 bases, 10 bases remained unmatched. Looked up from germline, CDR1 is MDHEN and CDR2 is SYDVKM. The length of the CDR3 is 14 residues. CDR3 sequence reads: CASQPDRGQGEQYF. CDR3 nucleotide sequence: TGTGCCAGCCAACCTGACAGGGGGCAAGGCGAGCAGTACTTC.

This sequence joins TRBV27 and TRBJ2-3; D possibly corresponds to TRBD1 (5 bases). This CDR3 has 15 residues. Germline V lookup: CDR1 MNHEY, CDR2 SMNVEV (reference sequence). Between the trimmed V and J ends, which lost 7 bases and 1 base, there was a span of 15 bases. CDR3 bases: TGTGCCAGCACCCTAAGGGGCTCGGGCACAGATACGCAGTATTTT. Protein: CASTLRGSGTDTQYF.

The chain has TRBV5-1 and TRBJ1-1, with 9 bases fitting TRBD1. The CDR3 extends over 14 amino acids. Germline assignment: CDR1 SGHRS and CDR2 YFSETQ. Trimming took 7 bases from V and 4 from J; bases not matched to a gene: 8. The CDR3 region has the DNA TGCGCCAGCCGGGACAGGGTGGGAGGCACTGAAGCTTTCTTT. This encodes CASRDRVGGTEAFF.

The chain links TRBV5-6 to TRBJ2-3; 7 nucleotides line up with TRBD1. The CDR3 loop spans 16 amino acids. CDR1 is SGHDT, CDR2 YYEEEE, per germline. Trimming at V came to 4 bases and at J to 2 bases, leaving 10 bases not matched to a gene. This chain's CDR3 is CASSDPLGQITDTQYF. The DNA for the CDR3 is TGTGCCAGCAGCGACCCGCTGGGACAGATCACAGATACGCAGTATTTT.

The rearrangement uses TRBV10-3 and TRBJ2-5, with D possibly TRBD2 on 6 matching bases. Germline CDR1 is ENHRY and CDR2 is SYGVKD. V was clipped by 9 bases and J by 5 bases, with 19 bases between them. This CDR3 comprises 14 residues. The CDR3 nucleotides are TGTGCCATTGGTCTCGGCGGGGCGGGGGAGACCCAGTACTTC. This sequence encodes CAIGLGGAGETQYF.

The chain employs TRBV19 and TRBJ2-3, with 9 positions matching TRBD2. Losses at the gene ends were 11 bases for V and 2 bases for J; bases not matched to a gene: 8. CDR1 and CDR2 from the germline V gene are LNHDA and SQIVND (reference sequence). The CDR3 spans 14 residues. This CDR3 reads CASWTSDLTDTQYF. CDR3 DNA sequence: TGTGCCTCCTGGACTAGCGACCTCACAGATACGCAGTATTTT.

V usage is TRBV5-4 and J usage is TRBJ2-3; D is perhaps TRBD1 (5 bases). This CDR3 has 13 amino acids. V was trimmed by 3 bases and J by 2 bases, leaving 7 bases between them. Germline V gene data show CDR1 as SGHNT and CDR2 as YYREEE (reference sequence). This CDR3 is CASSWGNTDTQYF. DNA of the CDR3: TGTGCCAGCAGCTGGGGCAACACAGATACGCAGTATTTT. Full variable domain (remainder filled in from reference TRBV5-4 and TRBJ2-3): ETGVTQSPTHLIKTRGQQVTLRCSSQSGHNTVSWYQQALGQGPQFIFQYYREEENGRGNFPPRFSGLQFPNYSSELNVNALELDDSALYLCASSWGNTDTQYFGPGTRLTVL.

The chain has TRBV11-3 and TRBJ1-1, with a possible D match to TRBD1 (5 bases). The CDR3 sequence is 12 residues long. Germline V lookup: CDR1 SGHNT, CDR2 YENEEA. Trimming took 2 bases from V and 7 from J, leaving 8 bases between them. The CDR3: CASSLRGGEAFF. CDR3 in DNA: TGTGCCAGCAGCTTAAGGGGCGGTGAAGCTTTCTTT.

The J gene is TRBJ1-1, the V gene TRBV5-1; a weak D match, TRBD1 (6 bases). The germline V gene has CDR1 SGHRS and CDR2 YFSETQ. CDR3 size: 11 residues. V was trimmed by 4 bases and J by 8 bases, leaving 9 bases between them. CDR3 protein: CASSGGAEAFF. The DNA of the CDR3 is TGCGCCAGCAGCGGGGGGGCAGAAGCTTTCTTT.

In its sample, this clone was seen once. This chain uses TRBV5-1 with TRBJ2-3, with 8 positions matching TRBD2. This CDR3 spans 16 amino acids. In germline, CDR1 is SGHRS, CDR2 YFSETQ. The J segment lost 1 base and the V segment lost 4 bases, leaving 8 bases of the junction unmatched. CDR3 nucleotides: TGCGCCAGCAGCCCCCTGACGGGGGGGGGCACAGATACGCAGTATTTT. It encodes CASSPLTGGGTDTQYF.

Worth noting for this clone: Other nucleotide sequences in the sample specify the same CDR3. The gene calls are TRBV18 and TRBJ1-2, with 7 nucleotides matching TRBD1. This CDR3 has 13 amino acids. J was trimmed by 2 bases and V by 3 bases; bases with no gene match: 0. Germline V gene lookup returns CDR1 KGHSH and CDR2 LQKENI. As DNA, the CDR3 is TGTGCCAGCTCACCGGGACAGAACTATGGCTACACCTTC. Translation gives CASSPGQNYGYTF.

The chain's CDR3 is CATSRVPRDSDPQETQYF. The CDR3 nucleotides read TGTGCCACCAGCAGAGTACCCCGGGACAGCGATCCCCAAGAGACCCAGTACTTC. The chain links TRBV15 to TRBJ2-7, with TRBD1 matching 7 bases. The tail of the sequence fits TRBJ2-5 better, so the J call may be wrong. There are 18 residues in the CDR3. CDR1 is LNHNV and CDR2 is YYDKDF in the germline V gene (reference sequence).

The J gene is TRBJ1-2, the V gene TRBV11-2, with unresolved D. Germline-derived CDR1 and CDR2 are SGHAT and FQNNGV. The CDR3 covers 14 residues. Deletions cut 3 bases from V and 4 bases from J, with 12 bases between. The CDR3 reads CASSLPSPSYGYTF. For the CDR3, the DNA is TGTGCCAGCAGCTTGCCCAGTCCTTCCTATGGCTACACCTTC.

The chain employs TRBV2 and TRBJ1-5, with TRBD1 matching over 9 bases. CDR3 length equals 13 residues. Trimming at V came to 6 bases and at J to 6 bases, leaving 3 bases not matched to a gene. CDR1 and CDR2 (germline): SNHLY, FYNNEI. The DNA of the CDR3 is TGTGCCAGCAGGGACAGGGGAGTTCAGCCCCAGCATTTT. Protein product: CASRDRGVQPQHF.

This chain joins TRBV5-1 and TRBJ2-7, with D possibly TRBD2 on 6 matching bases. CDR1 and CDR2 (germline): SGHRS, YFSETQ. The CDR3 contains 13 residues. V was cut by 0 bases and J by 12 bases, with 16 bases left in between. Written as DNA, the CDR3 is TGCGCCAGCAGCTTGGCGCTGCGGGGAATCTGGTACTTC. The encoded protein is CASSLALRGIWYF.

Concerning this clone: Other DNA sequences in the same sample also yield this CDR3. The chain combines TRBV7-9 with TRBJ2-5; 10 nucleotides line up with TRBD1. Germline V gene sequence: CDR1 SEHNR, CDR2 FQNEAQ (reference sequence). V lost 1 base and J lost 5; bases outside the gene matches: 1. CDR3 size: 14 residues. The DNA for the CDR3 is TGTGCCAGCAGCTTAGGGACAGGGGGGGAGACCCAGTACTTC. Translating it yields CASSLGTGGETQYF.

The genes are TRBV11-2 and TRBJ2-5, with a possible D match to TRBD2 (6 bases). V was trimmed by 1 base and J by 7 bases, leaving 7 bases between them. Germline CDR1 reads SGHAT; CDR2 reads FQNNGV. The CDR3 consists of 12 residues. Written as DNA, the CDR3 is TGTGCCAGCAGCTTAGCGGGGGTGACCCAGTACTTC. It specifies CASSLAGVTQYF.